This T cell receptor beta chain was captured in a study of blood T cell repertoires in COVID-19. Clones were read by immunoSEQ multiplex PCR, and TCRdb kept only the in-frame ones, dropping some. The table records approximately 300,000 clones, roughly 88% of them present only once. This clonotype was obtained from a woman between 50 and 59 years old with acute or convalescent COVID-19. The sample was peripheral blood.

This CDR3 is CATSDASGISYNEQFF. CDR3 coding DNA: TGTGCCACCAGTGATGCTAGCGGGATCTCCTACAATGAGCAGTTCTTC. V gene TRBV24-1 combines with J gene TRBJ2-1, with 9 bases that match TRBD2. In germline, CDR1 is KGHDR, CDR2 SFDVKD. Trimming cost V 3 bases and J 0 bases; bases outside gene matches: 2. This CDR3 contains 16 residues.